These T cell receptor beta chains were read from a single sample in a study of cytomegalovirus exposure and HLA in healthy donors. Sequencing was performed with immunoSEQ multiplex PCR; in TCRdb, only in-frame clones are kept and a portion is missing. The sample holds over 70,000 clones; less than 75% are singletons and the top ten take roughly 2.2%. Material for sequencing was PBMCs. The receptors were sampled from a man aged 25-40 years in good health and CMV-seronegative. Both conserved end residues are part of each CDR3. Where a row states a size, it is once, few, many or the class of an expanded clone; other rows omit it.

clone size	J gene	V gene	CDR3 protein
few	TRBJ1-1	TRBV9	CASSATLDSRGGNTEAFF
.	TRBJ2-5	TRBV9	CASSATSGTPTQYF
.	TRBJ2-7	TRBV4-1	CASSQEDRAQQYF
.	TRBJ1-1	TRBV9	CASSVDSMNTEAFF
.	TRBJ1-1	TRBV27	CASSPGGRTEAFF
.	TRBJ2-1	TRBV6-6	CASSSQGSSYNEQFF
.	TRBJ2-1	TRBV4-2	CASSQQIRGFYNEQFF
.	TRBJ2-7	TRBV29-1	CSALVAQRQYF
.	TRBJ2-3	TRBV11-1	CASGLTGTQYF
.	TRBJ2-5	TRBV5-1	CASSLGTGQETQYF
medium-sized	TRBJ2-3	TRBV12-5	CASGGGLAGTDTQYF
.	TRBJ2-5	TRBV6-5	CASSLAGTGAGETQYF
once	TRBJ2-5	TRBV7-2	CASSRETRKTQYF
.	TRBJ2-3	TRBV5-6	CASSFSRPDRGGTDTQYF
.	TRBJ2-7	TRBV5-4	CASSSSYEQYF
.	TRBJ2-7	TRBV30	CAWRLAGVPEQYF
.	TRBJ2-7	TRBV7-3	CASSLRAGGLYEQYF
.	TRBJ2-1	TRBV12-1	CASSLWGPRQGGINEQFF
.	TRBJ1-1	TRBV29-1	CSGGQSNMNTEAFF
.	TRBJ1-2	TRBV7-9	CASSLSRTNYGYPF
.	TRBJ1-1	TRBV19	CASSIVPGGGVDSAFF
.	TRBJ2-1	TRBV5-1	CASSAGQSAYNEQFF
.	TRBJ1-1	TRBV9	CASSLKTGTKGTEAFF
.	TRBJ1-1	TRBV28	CASSPDIITEAFF
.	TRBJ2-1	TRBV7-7	CASSHSRESYNEQFF
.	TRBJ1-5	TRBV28	CASSLRGRGQPQHF
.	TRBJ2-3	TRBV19	CASSINRGSGTDTQYF
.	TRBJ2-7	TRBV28	CASSLTGLNYEQYF
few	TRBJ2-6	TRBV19	CASSTTGGSGANVLTF
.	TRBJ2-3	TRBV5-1	CASSWGPAGGTDTQYF
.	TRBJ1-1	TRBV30	CAWSVKQGSNTEAFF
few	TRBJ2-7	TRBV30	CAWRRGNYEQYF
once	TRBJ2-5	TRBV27	CASSLREGVETQYF
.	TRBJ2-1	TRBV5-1	CASSLDRAYNEQFF
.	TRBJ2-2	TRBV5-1	CASSPRRDRLTGELFF
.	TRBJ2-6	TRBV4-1	CASSQVWTGSSGANVLTF
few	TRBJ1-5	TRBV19	CASSIVGPQPQHF
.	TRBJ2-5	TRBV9	CASSSWTGQETQYF
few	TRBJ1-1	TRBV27	CASGRMNTEAFF
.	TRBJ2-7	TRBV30	CAWNRVNGYEQYF
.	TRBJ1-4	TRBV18	CASSPPWLEKLFF
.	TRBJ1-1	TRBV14	CASSQQQGGTEAFF
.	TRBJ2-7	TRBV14	CASSFRGRNYEQYF
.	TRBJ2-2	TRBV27	CASSQRRGWDTGELFF
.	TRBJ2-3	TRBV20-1	CSPRSGDTQYF
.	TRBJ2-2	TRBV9	CASSGTSGSTGELFF
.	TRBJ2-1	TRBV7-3	CASSLTVGQRLNNEQFF
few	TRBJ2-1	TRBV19	CASSIVGDPSSYNEQFF
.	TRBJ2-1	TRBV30	CAWSAVSNEQFF
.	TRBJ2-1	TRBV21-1	CASPSGGDNEQFF